One and the same sample provided the 29 T cell receptor beta chains below, sequenced in a study of T-cell memory formation after mild COVID-19. Via MiXCR, TCRdb re-called the 5' RACE reads, giving one row per CDR3 protein. The sample holds about 470,000 distinct CDR3 sequences, around 27% seen once. The specimen sequenced was PBMCs or a T cell subset sorted from them (not recorded which). Source of these receptors: an adult woman who had mild COVID-19 (a few samples of this study predate the infection). Cell type and time point are not known.

The V call is TRBV29-1, the J call TRBJ2-7, with D tentatively TRBD2 (5 bases). From germline, CDR1 is SQVTM and CDR2 ANQGSEA. Trimming stripped 0 bases from V and 2 bases from J, with 11 bases between. The CDR3 is 14 residues long. DNA of the CDR3: TGCAGCGTTGAAGACGGGAAGAACCCCTACGAGCAGTACTTC. Its protein product is CSVEDGKNPYEQYF.

For this clonotype: The germline gene is not matched at one end of the junction; a read error may be the cause. The rearrangement joins TRBV12-3 or TRBV12-4 to TRBJ2-3, with 10 bases aligning to TRBD2. This CDR3 spans 12 amino acids. The CDR3 region has the DNA TGTGCCAGCAGTTTTTTAGCGGGAGGAGGGGCATTT. It translates to CASSFLAGGGAF.

The rearrangement uses TRBV30 and TRBJ1-3, with D unclear. Germline assignment: CDR1 GTSNPN and CDR2 SVGIG (reference sequence). The V end was cut by 0 bases, the J end by 4 bases, with 4 bases between. The CDR3 contains 12 residues. The CDR3 DNA follows: TGTGCCTGGAGTGTAGGGGGAAACACCATATATTTT. This encodes CAWSVGGNTIYF.

Only a few counts were recorded for this clonotype. The rearrangement joins TRBV11-2 to TRBJ2-2; possible D gene TRBD1, 6 bases. The V and J ends lost 5 bases and 2 bases respectively, with 12 bases between them. Germline assignment: CDR1 SGHAT and CDR2 FQNNGV. The CDR3 consists of 15 residues. CDR3 amino acids: CASSALTGNTGELFF. CDR3 in DNA: TGTGCCAGCAGCGCCCTGACAGGAAACACCGGGGAGCTGTTTTTT.

This clonotype has a handful of counts. The rearrangement links TRBV29-1 to TRBJ2-5, with a possible D match to TRBD1 (6 bases). Trimming took 0 bases from V and 2 from J, leaving 13 bases between them. Germline V gene data show CDR1 as SQVTM and CDR2 as ANQGSEA. This CDR3 spans 15 amino acids. This CDR3 is CSVEDSRGSQETQYF. The CDR3 bases are TGCAGCGTTGAAGACTCAAGGGGGAGTCAAGAGACCCAGTACTTC.

This clonotype appeared a few times. The V gene is TRBV7-9, the J gene TRBJ2-7; unclear D gene. CDR3 size: 13 residues. V was shortened by 1 base and J by 6 bases, with 10 bases between the two germline ends. CDR1 and CDR2 from the germline V gene are SEHNR and FQNEAQ (reference sequence). The CDR3 reads CASSLGTVGEQYF. In DNA, the CDR3 is TGTGCCAGCAGCTTAGGTACAGTTGGCGAGCAGTACTTC. The full variable domain, in which reference TRBV7-9 and TRBJ2-7 provide the parts outside the CDR3, is DTGVSQNPRHKITKRGQNVTFRCDPISEHNRLYWYRQTLGQGPEFLTYFQNEAQLEKSRLLSDRFSAERPKGSFSTLEIQRTEQGDSAMYLCASSLGTVGEQYFGPGTRLTVT.

The chain has TRBV19 and TRBJ2-7; D may be TRBD1 (6 bases). The length of the CDR3 is 14 residues. CDR1 and CDR2 (germline): LNHDA, SQIVND (reference sequence). V lost 5 bases and J 3 bases, leaving 14 bases between the germline ends. The CDR3 DNA follows: TGTGCCAGTAGTGCCCGACAGGCAAACTACGAGCAGTACTTC. This encodes CASSARQANYEQYF.

The CDR3 region has the DNA TGTGCCAGCAGCTTAGTTCTAGCGGGAGTCAACACCGGGGAGCTGTTTTTT. This gives the protein CASSLVLAGVNTGELFF. The genes are TRBV7-2 and TRBJ2-2; 10 bases line up with TRBD2. The length of the CDR3 is 17 residues. Trimming cost V 1 base and J 2 bases; bases outside gene matches: 4. The germline gives CDR1 SGHTA, CDR2 FQGNSA.

This clonotype has a handful of counts. This sequence joins TRBV11-3 and TRBJ2-7; 7 bases map to TRBD2. CDR3 length equals 15 residues. CDR1 is SGHNT and CDR2 is YENEEA in the germline V gene. V lost 4 bases, J lost 1 base, and 7 bases stayed unmatched. The CDR3 is CASSSLWRESYEQYF. The DNA for the CDR3 is TGTGCCAGCAGCTCTCTTTGGCGGGAGTCCTACGAGCAGTACTTC. The variable domain in full, completed from reference TRBV11-3 and TRBJ2-7, reads EAGVVQSPRYKIIEKKQPVAFWCNPISGHNTLYWYLQNLGQGPELLIRYENEEAVDDSQLPKDRFSAERLKGVDSTLKIQPAELGDSAVYLCASSSLWRESYEQYFGPGTRLTVT.

This clonotype turned up a few times. The chain uses TRBV7-2 and TRBJ1-2; D is possibly TRBD1 (6 bases). The CDR3 has 14 amino acids. Germline V gene sequence: CDR1 SGHTA, CDR2 FQGNSA. V lost 5 bases, J lost 6 bases, and 16 bases lay in between. As DNA, the CDR3 is TGTGCCAGCAGCACCTACAGGGATTATAATGGCTACACCTTC. Protein sequence: CASSTYRDYNGYTF.

This clonotype was seen many times. This chain uses TRBV6-6 with TRBJ1-1; tentatively, D is TRBD1 (6 bases). The CDR3 loop spans 11 amino acids. With 8 bases removed from V and 7 bases from J, the gap between germline ends came to 11 bases. Looked up from germline, CDR1 is MNHNY and CDR2 is SVGAGI (reference sequence). The CDR3 region has the DNA TGTGCCAGCGGACAGAGTGGTGAAGCTTTCTTT. It specifies CASGQSGEAFF.

This clonotype was seen only a few times. This chain connects TRBV12-3 or TRBV12-4 to TRBJ2-3; D may be TRBD2 (5 bases). This CDR3 spans 18 amino acids. V lost 6 bases to trimming and J lost 4 bases, with 26 bases between them. The CDR3, as DNA: TGTGCCAGCAGCCGAAGCCACCTGATCGGGGAGACGGCAGATACGCAGTATTTT. Its protein product is CASSRSHLIGETADTQYF.

This clonotype has more than one count but fewer than ten. CDR3 coding DNA: TGTGCCAGCAGCCCACAGGGGGATGAGCAGTTCTTC. This codes for CASSPQGDEQFF. The genes are TRBV6-5 and TRBJ2-1, with 8 bases identical to TRBD1. The J segment lost 8 bases and the V segment lost 6 bases, leaving 3 bases of the junction unmatched. CDR3 length equals 12 residues. CDR1 MNHEY and CDR2 SVGAGI come from the germline V gene.

This clonotype has a handful of counts. The chain employs TRBV6-2 or TRBV6-3 and TRBJ1-1; D is unclear. V lost 10 bases and J lost 0, with 15 bases in between. CDR3 length: 14 residues. Germline loops: CDR1 MNHEY, CDR2 SVGEGT. As DNA, the CDR3 is TGTGCCATCAAGACGGAGTTAGTGAACACTGAAGCTTTCTTT. This encodes CAIKTELVNTEAFF.

The V call is TRBV12-3 or TRBV12-4, the J call TRBJ2-2; TRBD2 agrees at 8 bases. With 4 bases clipped from V and 3 bases from J, the junction kept 13 bases outside the gene matches. CDR3 size: 18 residues. The CDR3: CASSYDRPGGRDTGELFF. In DNA, the CDR3 is TGTGCCAGCAGTTATGACAGGCCGGGAGGGAGAGACACCGGGGAGCTGTTTTTT.

V and J are TRBV29-1 and TRBJ1-1; TRBD1 agrees at 7 bases. J lost 3 bases, V lost 4 bases, and 5 bases had no gene match. Germline lookup yields CDR1 SQVTM and CDR2 ANQGSEA. The CDR3 is made up of 13 amino acids. CDR3 DNA: TGCAGCGTTGCGAGGGGGCGGTACACTGAAGCTTTCTTT. Its protein is CSVARGRYTEAFF.

The chain uses TRBV2 and TRBJ2-5, with 8 bases aligning to TRBD2. Trimming cost V 8 bases and J 5 bases; bases outside gene matches: 16. The CDR3 consists of 16 residues. CDR1 and CDR2 (germline): SNHLY, FYNNEI. The DNA for the CDR3 is TGTGCCAGCCCCCGGACGACTAGCGCGTCGGGGGAGACCCAGTACTTC. Amino acid sequence: CASPRTTSASGETQYF.

This rearrangement joins TRBV24-1 to TRBJ2-5; the D is unclear. Germline loops: CDR1 KGHDR, CDR2 SFDVKD. V lost 9 bases to trimming and J lost 2 bases, with 15 bases between them. The CDR3 loop spans 14 amino acids. The DNA of the CDR3 is TGTGCCACCGCGGTGGGAAACTCTCAAGAGACCCAGTACTTC. Translating it yields CATAVGNSQETQYF.

The chain has TRBV7-9 and TRBJ2-7; 8 positions agree with TRBD1. V was pared by 7 bases and J by 2 bases, with 13 bases of the junction left unmatched. CDR1 and CDR2 from the germline V gene are SEHNR and FQNEAQ (reference sequence). The CDR3 consists of 16 residues. The CDR3 nucleotides read TGTGCCAGCACTCATCTCCGGGACAGGTCAACCTACGAGCAGTACTTC. As protein: CASTHLRDRSTYEQYF.

This clonotype was counted only a few times. V is TRBV12-3 or TRBV12-4 and J is TRBJ2-1, with 8 nucleotides matching TRBD2. This CDR3 comprises 16 residues. The trim removed 5 bases at V and 0 bases at J, leaving 6 bases unmatched. CDR3 DNA sequence: TGTGCCAGCAGTCGGGGGGGGCCTTACTCCTACAATGAGCAGTTCTTC. Protein: CASSRGGPYSYNEQFF.

V and J are TRBV4-1 and TRBJ2-5, with 11 positions matching TRBD2. The CDR3 extends over 17 amino acids. With 1 base clipped from V and 5 bases from J, the junction kept 9 bases outside the gene matches. Germline lookup yields CDR1 MGHRA and CDR2 YSYEKL. The CDR3 DNA sequence: TGCGCCAGCAGCCAAGCGGCTAGCGGGGGGCCCTGGGAGACCCAGTACTTC. It yields the protein CASSQAASGGPWETQYF.

The sample holds a few counts of this clonotype. The chain couples TRBV6-2 or TRBV6-3 to TRBJ1-2; D not certain. The CDR3 totals 17 residues. Looked up from germline, CDR1 is MNHEY and CDR2 is SVGEGT. The germline V and J ends were trimmed by 1 base and 1 base, with 16 bases remaining between them. The CDR3 region has the DNA TGTGCCAGCAGTTACTTTCTGCAGAATGCTGGTAACTATGGCTACACCTTC. Translation gives CASSYFLQNAGNYGYTF.

This chain joins TRBV5-4 and TRBJ2-1, with a weak D call TRBD2 (8 bases). The germline V and J ends were trimmed by 4 bases and 7 bases, with 15 bases remaining between them. CDR1 is SGHNT and CDR2 is YYREEE in the germline V gene (reference sequence). The CDR3 extends over 14 amino acids. The CDR3 DNA reads TGTGCCAGCAGCCGGGAGGGGGCCGGAAATGAGCAGTTCTTC. Amino acid sequence: CASSREGAGNEQFF.

This clonotype was seen a few times. This sequence joins TRBV7-9 and TRBJ1-4; no definite D call. The V and J ends lost 5 bases and 5 bases respectively, with 12 bases between them. The CDR3 is 14 residues long. Per the germline V gene, CDR1 is SEHNR and CDR2 is FQNEAQ (reference sequence). The CDR3 DNA is TGTGCCAGCAGCCCGCGGATTCAAAATGAAAAACTGTTTTTT. Its protein product is CASSPRIQNEKLFF.

The table lists this clonotype with a few counts. The chain links TRBV5-1 to TRBJ2-2; 9 bases are shared with TRBD1. Germline V CDR1 and CDR2: SGHRS, YFSETQ. This CDR3 comprises 15 residues. V was pared by 3 bases and J by 4 bases, with 4 bases of the junction left unmatched. Here the CDR3 reads CASSSGTGPTGELFF. CDR3 DNA sequence: TGCGCCAGCAGCTCCGGGACAGGGCCCACCGGGGAGCTGTTTTTT.

The chain links TRBV29-1 to TRBJ2-1, with D possibly matching TRBD2 (5 bases). The V gene lost 4 bases and the J gene lost 4 bases, with 11 bases spanning the gap. Germline lookup yields CDR1 SQVTM and CDR2 ANQGSEA. This CDR3 is 13 amino acids long. The CDR3 DNA reads TGCAGCGTTGTGCCGGGGAATTACAATGAGCAGTTCTTC. Amino acids: CSVVPGNYNEQFF.

The sample holds a few counts of this clonotype. CDR3 sequence reads: CASGGTGYNEQFF. The DNA of the CDR3 is TGTGCCAGCGGCGGGACTGGATACAATGAGCAGTTCTTC. The V call is TRBV12-3 or TRBV12-4, the J call TRBJ2-1; TRBD2 might be the D (6 bases). The CDR3 covers 13 residues. V was cut by 8 bases and J by 4 bases, with 12 bases left in between.

This clonotype was seen more than once but under ten times. The chain employs TRBV3-1 and TRBJ2-1; unclear D gene. Germline lookup yields CDR1 LGHDT and CDR2 YNNKEL (reference sequence). Between the trimmed V and J ends, which lost 4 bases and 4 bases, there was a span of 17 bases. This CDR3 comprises 16 residues. The chain's CDR3 is CASSPIGRGEYNEQFF. The CDR3 bases are TGTGCCAGCAGCCCCATTGGGCGCGGCGAATACAATGAGCAGTTCTTC.

This chain links TRBV10-3 with TRBJ2-7, with 9 positions matching TRBD2. V was pared by 8 bases and J by 2 bases, with 16 bases of the junction left unmatched. Looked up from germline, CDR1 is ENHRY and CDR2 is SYGVKD. This CDR3 comprises 17 residues. Here the CDR3 reads CAISDFTSGQAPYEQYF. Here the CDR3 DNA reads TGTGCCATCTCCGACTTCACTAGCGGGCAAGCTCCCTACGAGCAGTACTTC.